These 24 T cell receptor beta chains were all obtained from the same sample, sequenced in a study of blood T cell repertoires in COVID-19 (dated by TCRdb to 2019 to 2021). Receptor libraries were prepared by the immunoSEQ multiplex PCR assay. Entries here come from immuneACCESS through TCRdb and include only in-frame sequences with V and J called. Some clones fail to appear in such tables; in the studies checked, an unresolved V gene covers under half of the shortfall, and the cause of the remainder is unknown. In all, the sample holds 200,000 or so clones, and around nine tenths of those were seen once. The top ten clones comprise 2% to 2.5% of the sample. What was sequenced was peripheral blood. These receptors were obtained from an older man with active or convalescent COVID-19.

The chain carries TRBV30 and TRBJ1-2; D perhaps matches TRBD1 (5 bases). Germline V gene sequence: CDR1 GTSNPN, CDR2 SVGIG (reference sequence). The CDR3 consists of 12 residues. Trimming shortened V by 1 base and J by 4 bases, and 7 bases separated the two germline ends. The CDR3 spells CAWSAGGYGYTF. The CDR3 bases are TGTGCCTGGAGTGCGGGGGGCTATGGCTACACCTTC.

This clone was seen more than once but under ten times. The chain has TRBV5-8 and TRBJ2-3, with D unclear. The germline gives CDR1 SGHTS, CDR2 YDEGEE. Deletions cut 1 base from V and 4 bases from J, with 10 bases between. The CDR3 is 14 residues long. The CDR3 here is CASSLSGTPDTQYF. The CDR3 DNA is TGTGCCAGCAGCTTGTCAGGCACCCCAGATACGCAGTATTTT.

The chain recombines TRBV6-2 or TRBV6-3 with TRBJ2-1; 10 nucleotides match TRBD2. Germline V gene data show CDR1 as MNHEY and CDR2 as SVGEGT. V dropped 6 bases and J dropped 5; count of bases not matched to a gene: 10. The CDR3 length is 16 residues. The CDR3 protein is CASSPRLAGLNNEQFF. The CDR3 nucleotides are TGTGCCAGCAGCCCCCGACTAGCGGGCCTTAACAATGAGCAGTTCTTC.

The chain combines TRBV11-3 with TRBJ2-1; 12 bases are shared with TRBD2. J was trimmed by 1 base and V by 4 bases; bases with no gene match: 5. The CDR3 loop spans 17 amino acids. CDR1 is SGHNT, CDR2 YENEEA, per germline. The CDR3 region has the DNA TGTGCCAGCAGCTCCCAGGGGACTAGCGGGTCCTACAATGAGCAGTTCTTC. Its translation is CASSSQGTSGSYNEQFF.

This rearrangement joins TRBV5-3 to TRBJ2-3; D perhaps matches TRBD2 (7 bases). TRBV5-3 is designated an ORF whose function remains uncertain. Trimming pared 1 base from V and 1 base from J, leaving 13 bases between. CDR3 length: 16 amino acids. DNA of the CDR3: TGTGCCAGAAGCTTGAGGGGGGGAATGGGCACAGATACGCAGTATTTT. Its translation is CARSLRGGMGTDTQYF.

The CDR3 DNA follows: TGTGCCAGCAGCCCCCAGCATCTAGCGGGGGAGTTCTTC. It yields the protein CASSPQHLAGEFF. The chain combines TRBV7-9 with TRBJ2-1; 10 positions agree with TRBD2. Germline CDR1 is SEHNR and CDR2 is FQNEAQ (reference sequence). The CDR3 is 13 amino acids. The J segment lost 14 bases and the V segment lost 5 bases, leaving 9 bases of the junction unmatched. The variable domain in full, completed from reference TRBV7-9 and TRBJ2-1, reads DTGVSQNPRHKITKRGQNVTFRCDPISEHNRLYWYRQTLGQGPEFLTYFQNEAQLEKSRLLSDRFSAERPKGSFSTLEIQRTEQGDSAMYLCASSPQHLAGEFFGPGTRLTVL.

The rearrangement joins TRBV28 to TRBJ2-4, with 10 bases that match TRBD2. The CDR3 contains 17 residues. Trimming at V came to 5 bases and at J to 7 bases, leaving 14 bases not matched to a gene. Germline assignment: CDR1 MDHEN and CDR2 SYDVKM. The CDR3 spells CASSLMVGSGRGNIQYF. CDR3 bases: TGTGCCAGCAGTCTAATGGTGGGAAGCGGGAGGGGTAACATTCAGTACTTC.

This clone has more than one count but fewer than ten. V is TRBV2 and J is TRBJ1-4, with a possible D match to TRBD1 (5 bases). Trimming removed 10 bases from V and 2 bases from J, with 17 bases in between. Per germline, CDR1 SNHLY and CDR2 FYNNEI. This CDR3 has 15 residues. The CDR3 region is CATRDRAGTNEKLFF. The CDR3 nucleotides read TGTGCCACCCGCGATAGGGCAGGGACTAATGAAAAACTGTTTTTT.

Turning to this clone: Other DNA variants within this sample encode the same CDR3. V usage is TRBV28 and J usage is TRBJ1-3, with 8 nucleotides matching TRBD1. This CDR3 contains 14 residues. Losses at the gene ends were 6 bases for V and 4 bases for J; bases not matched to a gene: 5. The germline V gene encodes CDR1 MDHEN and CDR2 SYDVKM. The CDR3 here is CASSSTGVGNTIYF. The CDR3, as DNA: TGTGCCAGCAGCTCGACAGGGGTAGGAAACACCATATATTTT.

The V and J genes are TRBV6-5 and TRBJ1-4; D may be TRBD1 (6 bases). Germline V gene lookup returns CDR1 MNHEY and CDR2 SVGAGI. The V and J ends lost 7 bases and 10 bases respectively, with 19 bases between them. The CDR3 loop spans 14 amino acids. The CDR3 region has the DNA TGTGCCAGCACCCAAGCTGGGGGCGGGAGAAAACTGTTTTTT. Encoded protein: CASTQAGGGRKLFF.

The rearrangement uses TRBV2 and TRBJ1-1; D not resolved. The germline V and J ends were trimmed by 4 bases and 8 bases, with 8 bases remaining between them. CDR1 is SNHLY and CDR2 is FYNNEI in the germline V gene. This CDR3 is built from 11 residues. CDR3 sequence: CASSVAREAFF. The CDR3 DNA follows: TGTGCCAGCAGTGTGGCCAGGGAAGCTTTCTTT.

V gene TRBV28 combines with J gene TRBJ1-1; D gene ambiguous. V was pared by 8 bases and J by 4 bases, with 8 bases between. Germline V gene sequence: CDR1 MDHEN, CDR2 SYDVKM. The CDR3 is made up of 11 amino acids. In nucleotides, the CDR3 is TGTGCCAGCGCTTTACTCACTGAAGCTTTCTTT. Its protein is CASALLTEAFF.

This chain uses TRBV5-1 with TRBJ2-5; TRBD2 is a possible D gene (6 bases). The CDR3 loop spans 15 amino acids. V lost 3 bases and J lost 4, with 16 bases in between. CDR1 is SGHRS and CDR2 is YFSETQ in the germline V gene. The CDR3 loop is CASSSTGQGGETQYF. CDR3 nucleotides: TGCGCCAGCAGCTCCACCGGGCAGGGAGGAGAGACCCAGTACTTC.

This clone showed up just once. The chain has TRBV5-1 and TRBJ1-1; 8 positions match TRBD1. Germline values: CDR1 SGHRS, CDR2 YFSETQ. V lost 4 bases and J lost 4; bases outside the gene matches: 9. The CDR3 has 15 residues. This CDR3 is CASSLDRGRGTEAFF. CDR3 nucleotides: TGCGCCAGCAGCCTCGACAGGGGTAGAGGCACTGAAGCTTTCTTT.

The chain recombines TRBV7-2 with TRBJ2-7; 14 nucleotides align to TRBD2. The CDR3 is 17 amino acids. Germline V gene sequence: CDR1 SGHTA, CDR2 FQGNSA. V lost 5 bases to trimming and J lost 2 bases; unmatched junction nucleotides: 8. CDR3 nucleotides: TGTGCCAGCAGCAGGGGACTAGCGGGAGTATTAGCCTACGAGCAGTACTTC. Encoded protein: CASSRGLAGVLAYEQYF.

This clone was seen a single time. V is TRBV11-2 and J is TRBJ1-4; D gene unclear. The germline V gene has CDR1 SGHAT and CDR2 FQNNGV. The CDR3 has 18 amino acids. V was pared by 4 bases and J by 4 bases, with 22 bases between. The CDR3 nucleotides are TGTGCCAGCAGCTGGACCGAAGAGGGCCCGAGGGTTAATGAAAAACTGTTTTTT. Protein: CASSWTEEGPRVNEKLFF.

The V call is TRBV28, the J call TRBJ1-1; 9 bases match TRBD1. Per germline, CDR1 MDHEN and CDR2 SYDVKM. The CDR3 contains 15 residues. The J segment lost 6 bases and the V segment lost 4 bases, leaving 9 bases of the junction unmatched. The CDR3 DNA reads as TGTGCCAGCAGTTCAAAGGGACAGGGTAGGGCTGAAGCTTTCTTT. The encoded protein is CASSSKGQGRAEAFF.

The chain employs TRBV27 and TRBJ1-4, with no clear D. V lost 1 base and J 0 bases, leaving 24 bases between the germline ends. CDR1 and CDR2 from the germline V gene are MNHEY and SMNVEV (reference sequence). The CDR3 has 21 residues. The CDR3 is CASSLLRPGGRMSATNEKLFF. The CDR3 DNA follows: TGTGCCAGCAGTTTATTAAGACCTGGAGGTAGGATGTCCGCAACTAATGAAAAACTGTTTTTT.

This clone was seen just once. The CDR3 region has the DNA TGTGCCATAGGGAGCTCCTACAATGAGCAGTTCTTC. It encodes CAIGSSYNEQFF. The chain recombines TRBV24-1 with TRBJ2-1, with D tentatively TRBD2 (5 bases). The CDR3 is 12 residues long. From germline, CDR1 is KGHDR and CDR2 SFDVKD. V lost 11 bases and J lost 0, with 7 bases in between.

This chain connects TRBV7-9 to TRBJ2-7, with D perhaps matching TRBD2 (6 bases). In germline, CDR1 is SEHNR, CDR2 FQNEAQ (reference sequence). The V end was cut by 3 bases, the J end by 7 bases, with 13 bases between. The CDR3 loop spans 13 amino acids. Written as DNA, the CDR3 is TGTGCCAGCAGCTTGGAGGGCCCCCTAGAGCAGTACTTC. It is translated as CASSLEGPLEQYF.

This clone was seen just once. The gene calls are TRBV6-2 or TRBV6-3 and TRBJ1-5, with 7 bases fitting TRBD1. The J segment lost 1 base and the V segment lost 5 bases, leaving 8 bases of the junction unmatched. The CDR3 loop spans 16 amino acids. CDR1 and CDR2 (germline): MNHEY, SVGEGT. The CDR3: CASSKKTGLSNQPQHF. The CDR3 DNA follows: TGTGCCAGCAGTAAAAAGACAGGGCTCAGCAATCAGCCCCAGCATTTT.

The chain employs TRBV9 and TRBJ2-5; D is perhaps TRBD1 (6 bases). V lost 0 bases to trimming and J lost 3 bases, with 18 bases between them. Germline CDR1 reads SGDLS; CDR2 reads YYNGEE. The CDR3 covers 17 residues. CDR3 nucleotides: TGTGCCAGCAGCGTAGATCCAGGGCAGGGGATCAAAGAGACCCAGTACTTC. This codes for CASSVDPGQGIKETQYF. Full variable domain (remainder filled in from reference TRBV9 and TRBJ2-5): DSGVTQTPKHLITATGQRVTLRCSPRSGDLSVYWYQQSLDQGLQFLIQYYNGEERAKGNILERFSAQQFPDLHSELNLSSLELGDSALYFCASSVDPGQGIKETQYFGPGTRLLVL.

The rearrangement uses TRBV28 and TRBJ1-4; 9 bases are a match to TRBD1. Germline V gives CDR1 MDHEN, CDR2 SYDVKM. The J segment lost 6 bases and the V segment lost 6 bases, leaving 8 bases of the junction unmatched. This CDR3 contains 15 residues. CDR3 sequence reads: CASRPNRGPYEKLFF. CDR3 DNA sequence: TGTGCCAGCAGACCCAACAGGGGGCCGTATGAAAAACTGTTTTTT. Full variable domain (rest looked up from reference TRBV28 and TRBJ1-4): DVKVTQSSRYLVKRTGEKVFLECVQDMDHENMFWYRQDPGLGLRLIYFSYDVKMKEKGDIPEGYSVSREKKERFSLILESASTNQTSMYLCASRPNRGPYEKLFFGSGTQLSVL.

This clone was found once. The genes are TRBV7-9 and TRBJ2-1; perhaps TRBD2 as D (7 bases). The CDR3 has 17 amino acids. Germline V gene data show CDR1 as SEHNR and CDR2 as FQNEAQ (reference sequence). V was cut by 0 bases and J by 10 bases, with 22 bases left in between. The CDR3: CASSLAGGLGRKAEQFF. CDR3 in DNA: TGTGCCAGCAGCTTAGCGGGGGGGCTCGGGCGAAAGGCGGAGCAGTTCTTC.